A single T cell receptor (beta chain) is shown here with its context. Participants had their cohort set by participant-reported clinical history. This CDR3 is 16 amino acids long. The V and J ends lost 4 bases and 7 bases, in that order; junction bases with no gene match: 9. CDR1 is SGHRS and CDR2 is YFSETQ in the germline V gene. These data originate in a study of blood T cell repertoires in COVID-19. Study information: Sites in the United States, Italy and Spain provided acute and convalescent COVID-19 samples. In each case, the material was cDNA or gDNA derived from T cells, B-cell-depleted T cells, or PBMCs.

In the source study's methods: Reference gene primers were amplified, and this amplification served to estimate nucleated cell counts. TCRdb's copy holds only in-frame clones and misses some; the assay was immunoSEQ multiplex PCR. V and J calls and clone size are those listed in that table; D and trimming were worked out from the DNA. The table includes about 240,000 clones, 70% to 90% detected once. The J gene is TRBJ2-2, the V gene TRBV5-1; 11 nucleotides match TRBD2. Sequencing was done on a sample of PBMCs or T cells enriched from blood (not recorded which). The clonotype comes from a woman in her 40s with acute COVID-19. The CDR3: CASSDTLAGDGGELFF. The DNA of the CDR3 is TGCGCCAGCAGCGACACACTAGCGGGAGATGGCGGGGAGCTGTTTTTT.